A selection of T cell receptor beta chains follows, all from one sample in a study of blood T cell repertoires in COVID-19. Sequencing used immunoSEQ multiplex PCR; TCRdb keeps in-frame clones, though not all of them. Among fewer than 250,000 clones, around 81% were seen once, and the ten largest hold 6% to 7%. The specimen sequenced was peripheral blood. These receptors all come from a woman between 55 and 75 years old with active or convalescent COVID-19. Each CDR3 is given with its conserved first and last residue. A D gene is named only where the DNA matches it firmly. Where a row states a size, it is once, few, many or the class of an expanded clone; other rows omit it.

clone_size,j_call,v_call,d_call,cdr3_nt,cdr3_aa
-,TRBJ1-6,TRBV5-1,-,TGCGCCAGCAGCTTGGGACAGCAAAGCTCCTATAATTCACCCCTCCACTTT,CASSLGQQSSYNSPLHF
-,TRBJ2-7,TRBV7-9,TRBD1,TGTGCCAGCAGCTTAGTGGGACAGGCCCACGAGCAGTACTTC,CASSLVGQAHEQYF
-,TRBJ1-1,TRBV6-2/TRBV6-3,-,TGTGCCAGCAGCCGCACACTGAACACTGAAGCTTTCTTT,CASSRTLNTEAFF
-,TRBJ2-1,TRBV5-1,TRBD1,TGCGCCAGCAGCCCCGGGACAGACTACAATGAGCAGTTCTTC,CASSPGTDYNEQFF
-,TRBJ1-5,TRBV19,-,TGTGCCAGTAGTCCCCAGGGTCCCTATAGCAATCAGCCCCAGCATTTT,CASSPQGPYSNQPQHF
-,TRBJ2-7,TRBV11-3,-,TGTGCCAGCAGCTTACGGGAGATGACGACGCAGTACTTC,CASSLREMTTQYF
-,TRBJ1-4,TRBV7-9,TRBD1,TGTGCCAGCAGCTTTACAGGGGGAGAAGAAAAACTGTTTTTT,CASSFTGGEEKLFF
-,TRBJ2-3,TRBV27,-,TGTGCCAGCACAAAGGGGTACACGCAGTATTTT,CASTKGYTQYF
-,TRBJ2-3,TRBV9,TRBD2,TGTGCCAGCAGCGTTCGGACTAGCGGGACCTTCACAGATACGCAGTATTTT,CASSVRTSGTFTDTQYF
-,TRBJ1-2,TRBV4-1,-,TGCGCCAGCAGTCCCCGGGGGGCTCTTGGCTACACCTTC,CASSPRGALGYTF
-,TRBJ2-5,TRBV12-3/TRBV12-4,-,TGTGCCAGCAGGTTGACAGTAGAAGAGACCCAGTACTTC,CASRLTVEETQYF
-,TRBJ2-7,TRBV25-1,TRBD1,TGTGCCAGCAGTCCCCATAACAGGGGCGAGCAGTACTTC,CASSPHNRGEQYF
few,TRBJ2-3,TRBV2,TRBD2,TGTGCCAGCAAGAAAGGACTAGCTGAGCTAGATACGCAGTATTTT,CASKKGLAELDTQYF
-,TRBJ2-5,TRBV30,-,TGTGCCTGGAGTGTACTGGTGGAGGGAGAGACCCAGTACTTC,CAWSVLVEGETQYF
-,TRBJ2-7,TRBV2,-,TGTGCCAGCAGTGATCCGAGCCCCCCCTACGAGCAGTACTTC,CASSDPSPPYEQYF
-,TRBJ1-3,TRBV9,-,TGTGCCAGCAGCATCGGACACCAGAGCTCTGGAAACACCATATATTTT,CASSIGHQSSGNTIYF
-,TRBJ1-5,TRBV9,-,TGTGCCAGCAGCGTAGACTGGAGCAATCAGCCCCAGCATTTT,CASSVDWSNQPQHF
once,TRBJ2-3,TRBV7-9,-,TGTGCCAGCAGCTTAGGACAGCCCACAGATACGCAGTATTTT,CASSLGQPTDTQYF
-,TRBJ2-2,TRBV7-8,-,TGTGCCAGCAGCACCGACAGTGTGGGTTCCGGGGAGCTGTTTTTT,CASSTDSVGSGELFF
once,TRBJ1-1,TRBV5-1,-,TGCGCCAGCAGCTTGGAGCCTCGGGACACTGAAGCTTTCTTT,CASSLEPRDTEAFF
few,TRBJ1-3,TRBV28,-,TGTGCCAGCAGCCGCGGACAAGGAGTAAACACCATATATTTT,CASSRGQGVNTIYF
few,TRBJ2-5,TRBV11-3,TRBD1,TGTGCCAGCAGCGCGCGGACAGGACTTCGGGAGACCCAGTACTTC,CASSARTGLRETQYF
-,TRBJ1-1,TRBV5-1,TRBD1,TGCGCCAGCAGCGCCGGGACAGCGTCGGGGAACACTGAAGCTTTCTTT,CASSAGTASGNTEAFF
-,TRBJ2-7,TRBV15,-,TGTGCCACCAGCAGAGATTGGTCGGACATTGAGACCTTC,CATSRDWSDIETF
-,TRBJ2-5,TRBV19,-,TGTGCCAGTAGTATCGGGAACGCACAAGAGACCCAGTACTTC,CASSIGNAQETQYF
-,TRBJ2-3,TRBV3-1/TRBV3-2,TRBD2,TGTGCCAGCAGCCAAGTGGGGACTAACCCCCGCACAGATACGCAGTATTTT,CASSQVGTNPRTDTQYF
-,TRBJ1-6,TRBV9,TRBD1,TGTGCCAGCAGCGTAGCTACAGGGGGAAATTCACCCCTCCACTTT,CASSVATGGNSPLHF
-,TRBJ1-2,TRBV11-3,TRBD1,TGTGCCAGCAGCTTAGACGGACAGGTATATGGCTACACCTTC,CASSLDGQVYGYTF
-,TRBJ1-4,TRBV25-1,-,TGTGCCAGCAGCCTCAATGGGGGGAATGAAAAACTGTTTTTT,CASSLNGGNEKLFF
-,TRBJ1-3,TRBV19,TRBD1,TGTGCCAGTAGGGAGGGGGCAACTGGAAACACCATATATTTT,CASREGATGNTIYF
-,TRBJ2-1,TRBV30,TRBD1,TGTGCCTGGAGTGTGACAATCCGGGACAGGGGGACTGAGCAGTTCTTC,CAWSVTIRDRGTEQFF
-,TRBJ1-2,TRBV23-1,TRBD1,TGCGCCAGCAGTCAACAAAGCCGGGACAGGACCCTTAACTATGGCTACACCTTC,CASSQQSRDRTLNYGYTF
-,TRBJ2-5,TRBV7-8,-,TGTGCCAGCAGCACCCGACTACAAGAGACCCAGTACTTC,CASSTRLQETQYF
-,TRBJ2-4,TRBV30,-,TGTGCCTGGAGTGTATCAGGACAGTGGGGGGGGCTAGCCAAAAACATTCAGTACTTC,CAWSVSGQWGGLAKNIQYF
once,TRBJ2-5,TRBV10-2,-,TGCGCCAGCACCCGGTTCGGGGGTCCAGGGGAGACCCAGTACTTC,CASTRFGGPGETQYF
-,TRBJ2-5,TRBV6-4,-,TGTGCCAGCAGTGACCGCCCGGGACAGGGAGCAGCGGGGGGGATGAGGGAGACCCAGTACTTC,CASSDRPGQGAAGGMRETQYF
once,TRBJ1-2,TRBV5-1,TRBD1,TGCGCCAGCAGCTTGGGGGACAGGGGGTATGGCTACACCTTC,CASSLGDRGYGYTF
-,TRBJ2-1,TRBV7-8,-,TGTGCCAGCAGCTTAGTAGACAATGAGCAGTTCTTC,CASSLVDNEQFF
-,TRBJ2-7,TRBV11-2,TRBD1,TGTGCCAGCAGCTTAGAAGGGACAGGGGTCGCCGAGCAGTACTTC,CASSLEGTGVAEQYF
-,TRBJ1-2,TRBV18,-,TGTGCCAGCTCACCACCGACGGAGGGATATGGCTACACCTTC,CASSPPTEGYGYTF
few,TRBJ2-3,TRBV12-3/TRBV12-4,TRBD1,TGTGCCAGCAGTGACAGGGGGATAGATACGCAGTATTTT,CASSDRGIDTQYF
once,TRBJ2-7,TRBV15,-,TGTGCCACCAGCAGAGATCGGCAGGGGAATACGGGGCAGTACTTC,CATSRDRQGNTGQYF
-,TRBJ1-2,TRBV5-1,-,TGCGCCAGCAGCTTGGATCAGGGTTTGTATGGCTACACCTTC,CASSLDQGLYGYTF
-,TRBJ2-2,TRBV5-1,TRBD1,TGCGCCAGCAGCCTCAGGACAGGGATCAACACCGGGGAGCTGTTTTTT,CASSLRTGINTGELFF
-,TRBJ1-1,TRBV2,-,TGTGCCAGCAGTGCACATAAGGGTTCGGGAACTGAAGCTTTCTTT,CASSAHKGSGTEAFF
-,TRBJ1-1,TRBV7-3,-,TGTGCCAGCAGCTTAATGATTCTGGGGGGGCACACTGAAGCTTTCTTT,CASSLMILGGHTEAFF
-,TRBJ2-3,TRBV5-4,-,TGTGCCAGCAGCTTCGATCAGGGGGGTCGATACACAGATACGCAGTATTTT,CASSFDQGGRYTDTQYF
-,TRBJ1-1,TRBV5-4,TRBD1,TGTGCCAGCAGCTCCGGACAGGGTTTCACTGAAGCTTTCTTT,CASSSGQGFTEAFF